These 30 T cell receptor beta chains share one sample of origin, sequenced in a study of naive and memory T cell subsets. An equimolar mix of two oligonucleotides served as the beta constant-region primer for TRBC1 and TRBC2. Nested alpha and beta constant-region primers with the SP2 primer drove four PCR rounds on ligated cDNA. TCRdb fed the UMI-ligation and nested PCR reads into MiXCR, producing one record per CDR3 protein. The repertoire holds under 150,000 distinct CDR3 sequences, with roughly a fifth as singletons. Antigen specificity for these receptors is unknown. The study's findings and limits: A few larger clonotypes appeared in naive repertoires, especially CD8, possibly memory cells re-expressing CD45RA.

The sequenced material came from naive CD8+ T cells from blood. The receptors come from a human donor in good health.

The DNA for the CDR3 is TGTGCCAGCAGTCCGACATTAGGAAATGAAAAACTGTTTTTT. Protein sequence: CASSPTLGNEKLFF. This chain joins TRBV28 and TRBJ1-4, with no clear D. The CDR3 is made up of 14 amino acids. Trimming removed 5 bases at V and 5 bases at J, with 12 bases between. Germline CDR1 reads MDHEN; CDR2 reads SYDVKM.

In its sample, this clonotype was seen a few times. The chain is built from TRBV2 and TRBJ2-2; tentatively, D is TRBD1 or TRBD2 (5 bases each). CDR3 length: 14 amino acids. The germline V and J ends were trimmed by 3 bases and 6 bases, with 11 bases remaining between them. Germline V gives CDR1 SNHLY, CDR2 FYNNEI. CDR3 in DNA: TGTGCCAGCAGTGAGAGGGGAAATGCCGGGGAGCTGTTTTTT. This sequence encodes CASSERGNAGELFF.

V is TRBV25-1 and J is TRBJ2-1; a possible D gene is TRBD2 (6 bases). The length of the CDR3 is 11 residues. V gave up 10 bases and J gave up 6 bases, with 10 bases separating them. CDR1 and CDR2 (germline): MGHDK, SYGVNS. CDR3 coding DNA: TGTGCCACCGACGGGGGCAATGAGCAGTTCTTC. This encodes CATDGGNEQFF. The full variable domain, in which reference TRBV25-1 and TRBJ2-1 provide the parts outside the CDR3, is EADIYQTPRYLVIGTGKKITLECSQTMGHDKMYWYQQDPGMELHLIHYSYGVNSTEKGDLSSESTVSRIRTEHFPLTLESARPSHTSQYLCATDGGNEQFFGPGTRLTVL.

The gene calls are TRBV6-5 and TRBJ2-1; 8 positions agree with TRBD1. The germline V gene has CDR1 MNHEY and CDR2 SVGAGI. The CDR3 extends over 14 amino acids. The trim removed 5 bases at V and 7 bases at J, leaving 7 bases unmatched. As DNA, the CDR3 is TGTGCCAGCAGTAGACAGGGGATTCGGAATGAGCAGTTCTTC. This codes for CASSRQGIRNEQFF.

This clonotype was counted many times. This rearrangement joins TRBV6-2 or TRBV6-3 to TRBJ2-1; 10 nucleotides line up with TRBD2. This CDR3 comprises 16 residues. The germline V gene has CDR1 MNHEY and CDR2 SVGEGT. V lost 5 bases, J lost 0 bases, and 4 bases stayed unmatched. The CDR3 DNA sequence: TGTGCCAGCAGTCCCTCTAGCGGGAGCTCCTACAATGAGCAGTTCTTC. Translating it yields CASSPSSGSSYNEQFF.

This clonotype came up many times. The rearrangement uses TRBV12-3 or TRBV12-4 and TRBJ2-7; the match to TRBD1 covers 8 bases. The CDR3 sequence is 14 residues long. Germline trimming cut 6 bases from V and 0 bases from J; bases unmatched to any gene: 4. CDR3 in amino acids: CASSWTGSSYEQYF. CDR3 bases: TGTGCCAGCAGCTGGACAGGGAGCTCCTACGAGCAGTACTTC.

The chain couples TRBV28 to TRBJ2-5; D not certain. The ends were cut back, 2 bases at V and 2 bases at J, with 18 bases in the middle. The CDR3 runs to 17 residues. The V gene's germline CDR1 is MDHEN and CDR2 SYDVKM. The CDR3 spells CASSLRDGLNTQETQYF. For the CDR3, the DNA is TGTGCCAGCAGTTTAAGGGATGGCCTGAACACACAAGAGACCCAGTACTTC.

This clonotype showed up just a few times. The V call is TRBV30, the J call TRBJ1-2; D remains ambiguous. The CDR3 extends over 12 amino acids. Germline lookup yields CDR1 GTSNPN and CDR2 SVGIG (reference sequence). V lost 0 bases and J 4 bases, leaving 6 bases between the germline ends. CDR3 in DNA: TGTGCCTGGAGTGTGCAAGCCTATGGCTACACCTTC. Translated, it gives CAWSVQAYGYTF.

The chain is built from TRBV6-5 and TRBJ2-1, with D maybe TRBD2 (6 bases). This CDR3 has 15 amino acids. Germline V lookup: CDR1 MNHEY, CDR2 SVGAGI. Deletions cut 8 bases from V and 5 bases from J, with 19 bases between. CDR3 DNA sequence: TGTGCCAGCTGCGTTTCGGGAGTGAGGAACAATGAGCAGTTCTTC. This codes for CASCVSGVRNNEQFF.

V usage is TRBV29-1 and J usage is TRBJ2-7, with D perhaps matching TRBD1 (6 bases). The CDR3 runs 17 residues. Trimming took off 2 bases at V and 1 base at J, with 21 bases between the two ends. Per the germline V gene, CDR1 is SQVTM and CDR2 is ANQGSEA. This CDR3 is CSVELPTGQGSSYEQYF. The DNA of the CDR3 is TGCAGCGTTGAACTGCCCACAGGGCAGGGGAGTTCCTACGAGCAGTACTTC.

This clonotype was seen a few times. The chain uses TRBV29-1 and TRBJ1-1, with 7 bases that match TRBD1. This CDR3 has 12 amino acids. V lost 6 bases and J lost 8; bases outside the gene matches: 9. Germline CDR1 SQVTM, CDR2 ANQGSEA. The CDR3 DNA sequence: TGCAGCGTCGACCGGGACAGAGGGGAAGCTTTCTTT. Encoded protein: CSVDRDRGEAFF.

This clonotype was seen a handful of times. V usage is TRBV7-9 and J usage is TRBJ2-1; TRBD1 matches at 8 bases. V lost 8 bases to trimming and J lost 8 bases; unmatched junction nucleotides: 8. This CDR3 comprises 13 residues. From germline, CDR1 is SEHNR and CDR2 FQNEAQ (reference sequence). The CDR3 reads CASLSGGRYEQFF. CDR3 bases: TGTGCCAGCCTTTCAGGGGGCCGGTATGAGCAGTTCTTC.

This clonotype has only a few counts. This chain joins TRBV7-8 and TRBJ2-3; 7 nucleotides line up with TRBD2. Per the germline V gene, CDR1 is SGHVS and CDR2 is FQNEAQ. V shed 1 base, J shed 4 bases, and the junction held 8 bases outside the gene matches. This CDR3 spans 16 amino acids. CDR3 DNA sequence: TGTGCCAGCAGCTTAGTACCGGGAGGTGGCGCAGATACGCAGTATTTT. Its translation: CASSLVPGGGADTQYF.

The CDR3 DNA sequence: TGTGCCAGCAGCAAAGGGACAGGTGCCTATAATTCACCCCTCCACTTT. This gives the protein CASSKGTGAYNSPLHF. The chain carries TRBV6-5 and TRBJ1-6; 8 bases are a match to TRBD1. Per germline, CDR1 MNHEY and CDR2 SVGAGI. The CDR3 contains 16 residues. Germline trimming cut 6 bases from V and 2 bases from J; bases unmatched to any gene: 6.

The CDR3 nucleotides are TGTGCCAGCAGTTACTCGATTCGGGGGAACAGCCAGAAATTCACTGAAGCTTTCTTT. Translated, it gives CASSYSIRGNSQKFTEAFF. The chain uses TRBV6-5 and TRBJ1-1; maybe TRBD1 (5 bases). The length of the CDR3 is 19 residues. The germline gives CDR1 MNHEY, CDR2 SVGAGI. The V and J ends lost 0 bases and 4 bases respectively, with 24 bases between them.

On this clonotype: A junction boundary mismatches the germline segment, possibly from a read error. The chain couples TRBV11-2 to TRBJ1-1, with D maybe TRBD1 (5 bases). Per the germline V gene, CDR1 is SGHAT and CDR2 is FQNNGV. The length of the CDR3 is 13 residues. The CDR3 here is CVSSLVQDYEAFF. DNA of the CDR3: TGTGTCAGCAGCTTAGTACAGGATTATGAAGCTTTCTTT.

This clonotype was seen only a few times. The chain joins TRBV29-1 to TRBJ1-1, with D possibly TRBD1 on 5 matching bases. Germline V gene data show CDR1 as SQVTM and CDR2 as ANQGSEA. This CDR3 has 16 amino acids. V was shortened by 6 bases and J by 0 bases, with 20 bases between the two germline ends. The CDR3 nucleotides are TGCAGCGTCGGTTCGGGACCGCGAAGGATGAACACTGAAGCTTTCTTT. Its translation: CSVGSGPRRMNTEAFF.

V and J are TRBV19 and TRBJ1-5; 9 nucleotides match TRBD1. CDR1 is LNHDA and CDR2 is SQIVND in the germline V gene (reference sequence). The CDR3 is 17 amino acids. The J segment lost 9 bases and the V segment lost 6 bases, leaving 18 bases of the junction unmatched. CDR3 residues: CASSKDRGWSKVPPQHF. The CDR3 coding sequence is TGTGCCAGTAGCAAGGACAGGGGTTGGTCAAAAGTTCCGCCCCAGCATTTT.

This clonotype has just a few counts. The CDR3 is CASTIGYNNEQFF. CDR3 sequence (DNA): TGTGCCAGCACGATCGGCTACAACAATGAGCAGTTCTTC. This rearrangement joins TRBV12-3 or TRBV12-4 to TRBJ2-1; D gene ambiguous. The V end lost 7 bases, the J end lost 5 bases, and 12 bases lay between the germline ends. The CDR3 has 13 amino acids.

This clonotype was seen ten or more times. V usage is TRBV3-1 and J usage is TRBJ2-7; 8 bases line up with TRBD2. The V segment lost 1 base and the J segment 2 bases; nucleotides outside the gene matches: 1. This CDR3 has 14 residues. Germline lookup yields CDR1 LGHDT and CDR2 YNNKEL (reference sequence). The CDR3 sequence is CASSQGAGAYEQYF. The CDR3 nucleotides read TGTGCCAGCAGCCAAGGAGCGGGGGCCTACGAGCAGTACTTC.

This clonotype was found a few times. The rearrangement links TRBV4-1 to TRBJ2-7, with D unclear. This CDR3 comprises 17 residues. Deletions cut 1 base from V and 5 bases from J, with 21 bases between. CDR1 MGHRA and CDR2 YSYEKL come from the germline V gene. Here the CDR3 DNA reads TGCGCCAGCAGCCAAGGGGGTTGGGTGGGGTCGAACGACGAGCAGTACTTC. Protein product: CASSQGGWVGSNDEQYF.

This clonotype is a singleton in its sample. The CDR3 region is CASIWGNEQFF. The CDR3 DNA sequence: TGTGCCAGCATTTGGGGGAATGAGCAGTTCTTC. The chain is built from TRBV6-2 or TRBV6-3 and TRBJ2-1; D possibly uses TRBD1 or TRBD2 (5 bases each). This CDR3 region has 11 residues. V was shortened by 7 bases and J by 7 bases, with 8 bases between the two germline ends. CDR1 is MNHEY and CDR2 is SVGEGT in the germline V gene.

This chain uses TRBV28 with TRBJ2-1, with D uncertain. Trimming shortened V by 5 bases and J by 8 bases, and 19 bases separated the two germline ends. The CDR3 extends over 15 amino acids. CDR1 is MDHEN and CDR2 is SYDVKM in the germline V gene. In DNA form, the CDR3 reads TGTGCCAGCAGTGTGTTAGCAGCCCGAATGGATGAGCAGTTCTTC. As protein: CASSVLAARMDEQFF.

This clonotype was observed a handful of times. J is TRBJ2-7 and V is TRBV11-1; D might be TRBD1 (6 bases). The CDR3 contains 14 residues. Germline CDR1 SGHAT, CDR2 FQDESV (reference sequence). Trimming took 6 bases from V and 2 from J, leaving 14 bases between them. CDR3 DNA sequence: TGTGCCAGCAGTTATGACAGGTTTCCCTACGAGCAGTACTTC. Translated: CASSYDRFPYEQYF. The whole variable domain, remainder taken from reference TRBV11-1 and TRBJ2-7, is EAEVAQSPRYKITEKSQAVAFWCDPISGHATLYWYRQILGQGPELLVQFQDESVVDDSQLPKDRFSAERLKGVDSTLKIQPAELGDSAMYLCASSYDRFPYEQYFGPGTRLTVT.

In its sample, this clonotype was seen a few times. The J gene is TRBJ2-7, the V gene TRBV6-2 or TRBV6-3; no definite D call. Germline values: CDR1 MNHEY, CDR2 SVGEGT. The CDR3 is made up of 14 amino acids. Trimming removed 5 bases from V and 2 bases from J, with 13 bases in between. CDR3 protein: CASSRISKPYEQYF. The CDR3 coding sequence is TGTGCCAGCAGTCGCATCTCAAAGCCCTACGAGCAGTACTTC.

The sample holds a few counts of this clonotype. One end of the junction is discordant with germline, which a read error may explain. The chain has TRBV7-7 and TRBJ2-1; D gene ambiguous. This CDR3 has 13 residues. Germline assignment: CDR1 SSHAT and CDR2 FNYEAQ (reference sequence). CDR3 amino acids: CASSALIRNEQFF. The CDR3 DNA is TGTGCTAGCAGCGCACTGATTCGCAATGAGCAGTTCTTC.

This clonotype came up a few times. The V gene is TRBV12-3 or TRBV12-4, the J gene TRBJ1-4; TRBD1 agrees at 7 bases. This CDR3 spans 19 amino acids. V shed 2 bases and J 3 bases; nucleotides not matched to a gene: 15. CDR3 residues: CASSLTPGGGKTANEKLFF. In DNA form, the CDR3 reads TGTGCCAGCAGTTTAACCCCAGGGGGGGGGAAGACGGCTAATGAAAAACTGTTTTTT.

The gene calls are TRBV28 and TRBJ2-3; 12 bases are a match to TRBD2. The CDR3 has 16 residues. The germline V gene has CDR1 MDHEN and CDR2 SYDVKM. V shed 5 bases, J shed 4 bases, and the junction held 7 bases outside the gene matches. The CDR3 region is CASSPTSGRIADTQYF. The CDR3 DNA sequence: TGTGCCAGCAGTCCCACTAGCGGGAGGATAGCAGATACGCAGTATTTT.

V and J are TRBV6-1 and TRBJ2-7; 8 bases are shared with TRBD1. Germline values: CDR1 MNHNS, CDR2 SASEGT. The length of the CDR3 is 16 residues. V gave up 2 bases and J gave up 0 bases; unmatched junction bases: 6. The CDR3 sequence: CASSELGTGPSYEQYF. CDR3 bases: TGTGCCAGCAGTGAACTCGGGACAGGACCCTCCTACGAGCAGTACTTC.

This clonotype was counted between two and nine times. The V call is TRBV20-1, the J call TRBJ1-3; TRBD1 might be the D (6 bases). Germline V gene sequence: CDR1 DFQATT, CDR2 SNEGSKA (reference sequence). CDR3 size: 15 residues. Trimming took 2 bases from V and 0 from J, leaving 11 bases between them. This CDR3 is CSARPTGYSGNTIYF. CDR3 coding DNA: TGCAGTGCTAGACCGACAGGCTACTCTGGAAACACCATATATTTT.